Listed below are T cell receptor beta chains from one sample, sequenced in a study of blood T cell repertoires in COVID-19. TCRdb's copy holds only in-frame clones and misses some; the assay was immunoSEQ multiplex PCR. The sample records a few hundred thousand clones, about 86% being singletons. The source material was peripheral blood. These TCRs come from a woman aged 70 to 79 with COVID-19, enrolled during active disease. The CDR3 runs from the conserved cysteine through the conserved F or W. Fields, in order: J gene, clone size, D gene, CDR3 length, V gene, CDR3 protein, CDR3 DNA. A D gene is named only where the DNA matches it firmly. Size is omitted from some rows. Given values are once, few, many or a class for expanded clones.

J: TRBJ1-1
size: .
D: TRBD1
length: 17
V: TRBV4-1
CDR3: CASSPWTGGGMNTEAFF
DNA: TGCGCCAGCAGCCCGTGGACAGGGGGCGGGATGAACACTGAAGCTTTCTTT

J: TRBJ1-1
size: .
D: .
length: 15
V: TRBV9
CDR3: CASSVSWGRETEAFF
DNA: TGTGCCAGCAGCGTCTCGTGGGGGCGGGAGACTGAAGCTTTCTTT

J: TRBJ1-5
size: few
D: .
length: 13
V: TRBV2
CDR3: CATRPGVNQPQHF
DNA: TGTGCCACTCGACCGGGTGTTAATCAGCCCCAGCATTTT

J: TRBJ2-7
size: .
D: TRBD1
length: 14
V: TRBV5-6
CDR3: CASSWGQGFNEQYF
DNA: TGTGCCAGCAGCTGGGGACAGGGGTTCAACGAGCAGTACTTC

J: TRBJ2-2
size: .
D: .
length: 12
V: TRBV3-1/TRBV3-2
CDR3: CASSQVSGELFF
DNA: TGTGCCAGCAGCCAAGTGTCGGGGGAGCTGTTTTTT

J: TRBJ1-5
size: few
D: TRBD1
length: 14
V: TRBV5-1
CDR3: CASSLGTGGQPQHF
DNA: TGCGCCAGCAGCTTGGGGACAGGGGGTCAGCCCCAGCATTTT

J: TRBJ2-5
size: .
D: .
length: 13
V: TRBV18
CDR3: CATVQGGGETQYF
DNA: TGTGCCACCGTACAGGGTGGAGGAGAGACCCAGTACTTC

J: TRBJ1-5
size: .
D: .
length: 13
V: TRBV12-3/TRBV12-4
CDR3: CASRQGKHQPQHF
DNA: TGTGCCAGCAGACAGGGCAAGCATCAGCCCCAGCATTTT

J: TRBJ2-1
size: .
D: .
length: 14
V: TRBV30
CDR3: CAWSGENLYNEQFF
DNA: TGTGCCTGGAGTGGGGAGAATCTCTACAATGAGCAGTTCTTC

J: TRBJ1-2
size: .
D: .
length: 11
V: TRBV29-1
CDR3: CSTGVNYGYTF
DNA: TGCAGCACCGGGGTTAACTATGGCTACACCTTC

J: TRBJ2-3
size: .
D: .
length: 16
V: TRBV5-1
CDR3: CASSLGSTGKGDTQYF
DNA: TGCGCCAGCAGCTTGGGGTCAACAGGGAAGGGAGATACGCAGTATTTT

J: TRBJ2-1
size: .
D: TRBD1
length: 16
V: TRBV5-1
CDR3: CASSPGTGGFYNEQFF
DNA: TGCGCCAGCAGCCCCGGGACAGGGGGATTCTACAATGAGCAGTTCTTC

J: TRBJ1-2
size: few
D: .
length: 14
V: TRBV28
CDR3: CASSYGTGNHGYTF
DNA: TGTGCCAGCAGTTACGGTACAGGGAATCATGGCTACACCTTC

J: TRBJ1-1
size: .
D: .
length: 13
V: TRBV6-5
CDR3: CASWQQGNTEAFF
DNA: TGTGCCAGCTGGCAACAGGGGAACACTGAAGCTTTCTTT

J: TRBJ2-1
size: .
D: .
length: 16
V: TRBV29-1
CDR3: CSVVPQGKNLWNEQFF
DNA: TGCAGCGTTGTTCCCCAGGGGAAAAACCTGTGGAATGAGCAGTTCTTC

J: TRBJ1-1
size: .
D: .
length: 11
V: TRBV5-6
CDR3: CASSLGTEAFF
DNA: TGTGCCAGCAGCTTGGGTACAGAAGCTTTCTTT

J: TRBJ1-1
size: .
D: .
length: 12
V: TRBV29-1
CDR3: CSVEGWATEAFF
DNA: TGCAGCGTTGAAGGGTGGGCCACTGAAGCTTTCTTT

J: TRBJ2-7
size: once
D: TRBD1
length: 17
V: TRBV4-1
CDR3: CASSQVDRDRWTYEQYF
DNA: TGCGCCAGCAGCCAAGTTGACCGGGACAGGTGGACTTACGAGCAGTACTTC

J: TRBJ1-1
size: .
D: .
length: 15
V: TRBV2
CDR3: CASSDMAGERTEAFF
DNA: TGTGCCAGCAGTGATATGGCAGGGGAGAGGACTGAAGCTTTCTTT

J: TRBJ1-1
size: .
D: .
length: 15
V: TRBV19
CDR3: CASSIREYETPEAFF
DNA: TGTGCCAGTAGTATACGGGAATACGAAACCCCTGAAGCTTTCTTT

J: TRBJ1-1
size: .
D: .
length: 12
V: TRBV19
CDR3: CASTDRHSEAFF
DNA: TGTGCCAGTACGGACAGACACTCTGAAGCTTTCTTT

J: TRBJ2-1
size: .
D: TRBD2
length: 16
V: TRBV4-2
CDR3: CASSQDGAGDHNEQFF
DNA: TGTGCCAGCAGCCAAGATGGGGCGGGGGACCACAATGAGCAGTTCTTC

J: TRBJ1-4
size: .
D: .
length: 15
V: TRBV18
CDR3: CASSPVQGQGEKLFF
DNA: TGTGCCAGCTCACCAGTGCAGGGTCAAGGGGAAAAACTGTTTTTT

J: TRBJ2-1
size: .
D: .
length: 16
V: TRBV5-1
CDR3: CASSLQRREALNEQFF
DNA: TGCGCCAGCAGCTTACAGCGCAGGGAGGCCCTCAATGAGCAGTTCTTC

J: TRBJ1-2
size: few
D: .
length: 15
V: TRBV2
CDR3: CASSVAQVGNYGYTF
DNA: TGTGCCAGCAGTGTTGCCCAGGTCGGCAACTATGGCTACACCTTC

J: TRBJ1-1
size: .
D: .
length: 13
V: TRBV14
CDR3: CASSVQLGTEAFF
DNA: TGTGCCAGCAGCGTTCAACTCGGCACTGAAGCTTTCTTT

J: TRBJ2-5
size: .
D: .
length: 16
V: TRBV21-1
CDR3: CASSMRLAGGQETQYF
DNA: TGTGCCAGCAGCATGAGACTAGCGGGGGGGCAAGAGACCCAGTACTTC

J: TRBJ1-1
size: .
D: .
length: 14
V: TRBV27
CDR3: CASSLGGAYTEAFF
DNA: TGTGCCAGCAGTTTGGGAGGGGCTTACACTGAAGCTTTCTTT

J: TRBJ2-7
size: .
D: .
length: 11
V: TRBV3-1/TRBV3-2
CDR3: CASSQVNEQYF
DNA: TGTGCCAGCAGCCAAGTCAACGAGCAGTACTTC

J: TRBJ1-3
size: .
D: TRBD1
length: 16
V: TRBV5-1
CDR3: CASSSDRVGSGNTIYF
DNA: TGCGCCAGCAGCTCGGACAGGGTTGGGTCTGGAAACACCATATATTTT

J: TRBJ1-2
size: .
D: .
length: 12
V: TRBV2
CDR3: CASSEAFNGYTF
DNA: TGTGCCAGCAGTGAAGCCTTTAATGGCTACACCTTC